This T cell receptor beta chain was documented in a study of T cell responses to AZD1222 COVID-19 vaccine. Whole-study results and caveats: Variant regions that are unmutated are reportedly the target of nearly half of spike-specific TCRs. Researchers took repertoire samples only after the peak T cell response had come. The donor group comprised mostly white British people and more females; the analysis possibly underestimated clonal diversity.

Remarks on this clone: The antigen is unknown.

Trimming cost V 5 bases and J 3 bases, with 7 bases left between them. The CDR3 covers 12 residues. Per germline, CDR1 LNHDA and CDR2 SQIVND (reference sequence). Measured with immunoSEQ multiplex PCR; TCRdb has only the in-frame clones, and not every one. The table records tens of thousands of clones, around 87% of them present only once. The specimen comprised peripheral blood, sampled on day 0 of MenACWY control vaccination. This receptor was taken from an adult in good health. The gene calls are TRBV19 and TRBJ1-2; D not resolved. The CDR3 spells CASSFIHYGYTF. CDR3 DNA sequence: TGTGCCAGTAGTTTCATCCACTATGGCTACACCTTC.